The 10 T cell receptor beta chains below all came from one sample that was sequenced in a study of Ad26.COV2.S vaccination and SARS-CoV-2 variants. Treatment given: about 20 received Ad26.COV2.S at low or high dose, single or two shots; five or six received placebo; per-sample allocation not given. Samples came from day 63 after the first vaccine or placebo injection. Only in-frame clones appear in the TCRdb table, and some are missing; sequencing was by immunoSEQ multiplex PCR. The table records roughly 460,000 clones, about 88% of them present only once. Sample: peripheral blood, taken in a trial of Ad26.COV2.S vaccine versus placebo. The origin of the receptors is a person between 18 and 60 years old who received the Ad26.COV2.S COVID-19 vaccine or a placebo.

The gene calls are TRBV7-6 and TRBJ2-2; unclear D gene. This CDR3 contains 13 residues. V was clipped by 5 bases and J by 6 bases, with 10 bases between them. Germline V gene data show CDR1 as SGHVS and CDR2 as FNYEAQ. Here the CDR3 DNA reads TGTGCCAGCAGCGCCACAAGGCCCGGGGAGCTGTTTTTT. It specifies CASSATRPGELFF.

The V and J genes are TRBV18 and TRBJ2-5, with TRBD2 matching over 7 bases. The V gene's germline CDR1 is KGHSH and CDR2 LQKENI. Unmatched junction bases numbered 14, after V lost 6 bases and J lost 1 base. The CDR3 extends over 17 amino acids. The DNA for the CDR3 is TGTGCCAGCTCGTCACTAGGGAGCGGGGACTCCCAAGAGACCCAGTACTTC. It is translated as CASSSLGSGDSQETQYF. Filled out from reference TRBV18 and TRBJ2-5, the complete variable domain reads NAGVMQNPRHLVRRRGQEARLRCSPMKGHSHVYWYRQLPEEGLKFMVYLQKENIIDESGMPKERFSAEFPKEGPSILRIQQVVRGDSAAYFCASSSLGSGDSQETQYFGPGTRLLVL.

Notes on this clone: Other nucleotide sequences in the sample specify the same CDR3. The V gene is TRBV10-3, the J gene TRBJ1-1; 8 nucleotides align to TRBD1. Germline CDR1 ENHRY, CDR2 SYGVKD. The V gene end was trimmed by 6 bases and the J gene end by 0 bases; junction bases not matched to a gene: 3. The length of the CDR3 is 14 residues. The CDR3: CAIRGQDLNTEAFF. Written as DNA, the CDR3 is TGTGCCATCAGGGGACAGGACCTGAACACTGAAGCTTTCTTT.

This chain links TRBV30 with TRBJ1-4; D remains unclear. V was trimmed by 4 bases and J by 0 bases, leaving 6 bases between them. The V gene's germline CDR1 is GTSNPN and CDR2 SVGIG (reference sequence). CDR3 length: 13 amino acids. CDR3 sequence: CAWNPTTNEKLFF. Written as DNA, the CDR3 is TGTGCCTGGAACCCGACAACTAATGAAAAACTGTTTTTT.

This sequence joins TRBV19 and TRBJ2-2; 9 bases align to TRBD1. Germline V CDR1 and CDR2: LNHDA, SQIVND (reference sequence). Trimming removed 7 bases from V and 5 bases from J; junction bases left unmatched: 5. This CDR3 spans 14 amino acids. The CDR3 loop reads CASTGDRVTGELFF. CDR3 nucleotide sequence: TGTGCCAGTACGGGGGACAGGGTGACCGGGGAGCTGTTTTTT.

The chain has TRBV6-6 and TRBJ1-3; no firm D call. The CDR3 covers 15 residues. Germline CDR1 MNHNY, CDR2 SVGAGI (reference sequence). The germline V and J ends were trimmed by 5 bases and 4 bases, with 15 bases remaining between them. The CDR3 spells CASSPPALTGNTIYF. In DNA, the CDR3 is TGTGCCAGCAGTCCCCCGGCCCTAACCGGAAACACCATATATTTT.

This rearrangement joins TRBV7-9 to TRBJ2-1, with D perhaps TRBD1 or TRBD2 (5 bases each). CDR3 size: 13 residues. CDR1 and CDR2 from the germline V gene are SEHNR and FQNEAQ (reference sequence). Trimming removed 6 bases at V and 9 bases at J, with 15 bases between. The CDR3 here is CASSPLRGLEQFF. CDR3 sequence (DNA): TGTGCCAGCAGTCCTCTCCGGGGCCTTGAGCAGTTCTTC. Looking up the rest from reference TRBV7-9 and TRBJ2-1 gives the full variable domain: DTGVSQNPRHKITKRGQNVTFRCDPISEHNRLYWYRQTLGQGPEFLTYFQNEAQLEKSRLLSDRFSAERPKGSFSTLEIQRTEQGDSAMYLCASSPLRGLEQFFGPGTRLTVL.

V usage is TRBV24-1 and J usage is TRBJ1-1; no clear D gene. V lost 3 bases, J lost 0 bases, and 10 bases lay in between. Germline values: CDR1 KGHDR, CDR2 SFDVKD. The CDR3 is 15 amino acids. CDR3 sequence: CATSDGRYMNTEAFF. The DNA for the CDR3 is TGTGCCACCAGTGATGGGAGGTATATGAACACTGAAGCTTTCTTT.

The chain couples TRBV5-4 to TRBJ1-2; TRBD1 aligns across 7 bases. Germline CDR1 and CDR2: SGHNT and YYREEE (reference sequence). With 4 bases clipped from V and 0 bases from J, the junction kept 6 bases outside the gene matches. CDR3 length: 15 residues. The CDR3 region has the DNA TGTGCCAGCAGCATTGTCAGGGGGTCTAACTATGGCTACACCTTC. It specifies CASSIVRGSNYGYTF. Based on the CDR3 plus reference TRBV5-4 and TRBJ1-2, the full variable domain is ETGVTQSPTHLIKTRGQQVTLRCSSQSGHNTVSWYQQALGQGPQFIFQYYREEENGRGNFPPRFSGLQFPNYSSELNVNALELDDSALYLCASSIVRGSNYGYTFGSGTRLTVV.

The V call is TRBV5-1, the J call TRBJ1-1, with D possibly matching TRBD1 (5 bases). The CDR3 is 16 amino acids. CDR1 is SGHRS, CDR2 YFSETQ, per germline. Between the trimmed V and J ends, which lost 4 bases and 1 base, there was a span of 17 bases. CDR3 sequence (DNA): TGCGCCAGCAGCCAGTTGCCCCAGGGACCGAACACTGAAGCTTTCTTT. Translation gives CASSQLPQGPNTEAFF.